The sequence of this T cell receptor (beta chain) was determined in a study of blood T cell repertoires in COVID-19. Study as a whole: COVID-19 samples from acute and convalescent phases originated in the United States, Italy and Spain. From T cells, B-cell-depleted T cells, or PBMCs came the material, which was cDNA or gDNA.

This clone came up once. In the source study's methods: From reference gene primer amplification, estimates of nucleated cell counts were derived. Sequencing was performed with immunoSEQ multiplex PCR; in TCRdb, only in-frame clones are kept and a portion is missing. V, J and clone size were drawn from that table, and D and trimming were deduced from the DNA. This sample has some 260,000 clones; just under 85% occur once, and the top ten carry more than 7%. The CDR3 contains 17 residues. V lost 4 bases and J lost 0, with 19 bases in between. Per germline, CDR1 MGHRA and CDR2 YSYEKL. This TCR came from an elderly man with acute or convalescent COVID-19. V is TRBV4-1 and J is TRBJ2-7; TRBD1 is a possible D gene (6 bases). The sample taken for sequencing was peripheral blood. The CDR3 is CASSLSWDNYLSYEQYF. The CDR3 nucleotides read TGCGCCAGCAGCCTAAGTTGGGACAACTACCTCTCCTACGAGCAGTACTTC.